These T cell receptor beta chains were read from a single sample in a study of blood T cell repertoires in COVID-19. Using immunoSEQ multiplex PCR, the repertoire was profiled, and TCRdb retains in-frame clones only, with some absent. This sample has roughly 230,000 clones; approximately 80% occur once, and the top ten carry about 8%. Sequenced input: peripheral blood. These receptors all stem from a woman aged 50 to 60 with acute or convalescent COVID-19. Each CDR3 is given with its conserved first and last residue. D genes are given only for firm matches. Rows may omit the clone size; those that give it use once, few, many or a size class.

CDR3 protein | CDR3 DNA | V gene | clone size | CDR3 length | D gene | J gene
CASSQLGRATGELFF | TGCGCCAGCAGTCAATTGGGGCGAGCCACCGGGGAGCTGTTTTTT | TRBV23-1 | . | 15 | . | TRBJ2-2
CASRVDGGGGYTF | TGTGCCAGCAGGGTCGACGGGGGAGGTGGCTACACCTTC | TRBV7-2 | . | 13 | . | TRBJ1-2
CASSTPWEGEGNTIYF | TGTGCCAGCAGTACCCCATGGGAGGGGGAGGGAAACACCATATATTTT | TRBV28 | . | 16 | . | TRBJ1-3
CASTRAGGIAYNEQFF | TGTGCTAGCACCCGCGCGGGGGGGATCGCCTACAATGAGCAGTTCTTC | TRBV12-5 | . | 16 | TRBD2 | TRBJ2-1
CASSLNRGLAAYNEQFF | TGTGCCAGCAGCCTAAACCGGGGACTAGCGGCCTACAATGAGCAGTTCTTC | TRBV7-2 | . | 17 | TRBD2 | TRBJ2-1
CAIIRTGALSTNEKLFF | TGTGCCATCATAAGGACAGGAGCATTATCAACTAATGAAAAACTGTTTTTT | TRBV10-3 | . | 17 | TRBD1 | TRBJ1-4
CASSVTSAWGDTQYF | TGTGCCAGCAGCGTAACTAGCGCTTGGGGAGATACGCAGTATTTT | TRBV7-3 | . | 15 | TRBD2 | TRBJ2-3
CASSFPSREQYF | TGTGCCAGCTCCTTCCCTTCGAGGGAGCAGTACTTC | TRBV5-4 | . | 12 | . | TRBJ2-7
CASSLATSGSGEQFF | TGTGCCAGCAGCTTAGCGACTAGCGGGAGTGGGGAGCAGTTCTTC | TRBV11-3 | . | 15 | TRBD2 | TRBJ2-1
CASKKDAGSSYNEQFF | TGCGCCAGCAAGAAGGATGCGGGTAGCTCCTACAATGAGCAGTTCTTC | TRBV10-1 | . | 16 | . | TRBJ2-1
CASRSTEGEEQYF | TGTGCCAGCAGATCAACCGAGGGAGAAGAGCAGTACTTC | TRBV11-2 | . | 13 | . | TRBJ2-7
CASSQVVGQGSNQPQHF | TGTGCCAGCAGTCAAGTTGTCGGACAGGGTAGCAATCAGCCCCAGCATTTT | TRBV28 | . | 17 | TRBD1 | TRBJ1-5
CASSDNRGLETQYF | TGTGCCAGCAGTGATAACAGGGGACTCGAGACCCAGTACTTC | TRBV2 | few | 14 | . | TRBJ2-5
CASSPPEGGAYNEQFF | TGTGCCAGCAGCCCCCCAGAGGGCGGAGCCTACAATGAGCAGTTCTTC | TRBV13 | few | 16 | . | TRBJ2-1
CASSLEGGGPKNIQYF | TGTGCCAGCAGCTTGGAGGGGGGGGGCCCCAAAAACATTCAGTACTTC | TRBV5-6 | . | 16 | . | TRBJ2-4
CASSFGVQGNNEQFF | TGTGCCAGCAGTTTCGGGGTACAGGGGAACAATGAGCAGTTCTTC | TRBV27 | once | 15 | TRBD1 | TRBJ2-1
CASSGLPNQPQHF | TGTGCCAGCAGCGGACTGCCCAATCAGCCCCAGCATTTT | TRBV2 | few | 13 | . | TRBJ1-5
CATSRVTTGTNYNEQFF | TGTGCCACCAGCAGAGTGACGACCGGGACTAACTACAATGAGCAGTTCTTC | TRBV15 | . | 17 | TRBD2 | TRBJ2-1
CASSQPPGTGVVEKLFF | TGTGCCAGCAGCCAACCCCCCGGGACAGGGGTAGTAGAAAAACTGTTTTTT | TRBV3-1/TRBV3-2 | . | 17 | TRBD1 | TRBJ1-4
CASSPGGRARGGEAFF | TGTGCCAGCAGCCCTGGAGGCAGGGCAAGGGGGGGTGAAGCTTTCTTT | TRBV6-6 | few | 16 | . | TRBJ1-1
CASSQEGGEKQFF | TGCGCCAGCAGCCAAGAGGGGGGGGAAAAGCAGTTCTTC | TRBV4-3 | . | 13 | TRBD2 | TRBJ2-1
CASSLSQGSNQPQHF | TGTGCCAGCAGCTTGTCCCAGGGTAGCAATCAGCCCCAGCATTTT | TRBV5-5 | . | 15 | . | TRBJ1-5
CAWRAIPDTLNGYTF | TGTGCCTGGAGGGCTATACCCGACACGTTGAATGGCTACACCTTC | TRBV30 | few | 15 | . | TRBJ1-2
CATGVTYEQYF | TGTGCCACAGGGGTGACCTACGAGCAGTACTTC | TRBV11-2 | few | 11 | . | TRBJ2-7
CASRSSSYNSPLHF | TGTGCCAGTAGATCCAGCTCCTATAATTCACCCCTCCACTTT | TRBV19 | . | 14 | . | TRBJ1-6
CASTNKYNSPLHF | TGTGCCAGTACAAACAAGTATAATTCACCCCTCCACTTT | TRBV19 | . | 13 | . | TRBJ1-6
CSVGQGARGAFF | TGCAGCGTAGGGCAGGGGGCGCGGGGAGCTTTCTTT | TRBV29-1 | . | 12 | TRBD1 | TRBJ1-1
CASNYGQQAFF | TGTGCCAGTAACTATGGTCAGCAAGCTTTCTTT | TRBV19 | . | 11 | . | TRBJ1-1
CASSREPRADTGELFF | TGCGCCAGCAGCCGAGAACCGCGGGCAGACACCGGGGAGCTGTTTTTT | TRBV4-3 | . | 16 | . | TRBJ2-2
CASSQLTGGASGYTF | TGTGCCAGCAGCCAATTGACAGGGGGCGCGAGTGGCTACACCTTC | TRBV4-2 | once | 15 | TRBD1 | TRBJ1-2
CSASSPTGEERAFF | TGCAGTGCTAGTTCGCCGACAGGGGAGGAGAGAGCTTTCTTT | TRBV20-1 | . | 14 | TRBD1 | TRBJ1-1
CASSLGLRGEQYF | TGTGCCAGCAGCTTGGGTCTTCGGGGAGAGCAGTACTTC | TRBV11-1 | . | 13 | . | TRBJ2-7
CATSGSGQGLQETQYF | TGTGCCACCAGTGGATCTGGACAGGGTCTTCAAGAGACCCAGTACTTC | TRBV24-1 | . | 16 | TRBD1 | TRBJ2-5
CASSYGWGEKTEAFF | TGTGCCAGCAGTTACGGGTGGGGGGAGAAAACTGAAGCTTTCTTT | TRBV6-6 | . | 15 | . | TRBJ1-1
CASSLGLTATYEQYF | TGTGCCAGCAGCTTGGGCTTGACAGCTACCTACGAGCAGTACTTC | TRBV5-5 | . | 15 | . | TRBJ2-7
CASSEGGIPNEQYF | TGTGCCAGCAGTGAGGGCGGGATTCCCAACGAGCAGTACTTC | TRBV6-1 | once | 14 | . | TRBJ2-7
CASRRDRSAGNTIYF | TGTGCCAGTCGTCGGGACAGATCAGCTGGAAACACCATATATTTT | TRBV6-5 | . | 15 | TRBD1 | TRBJ1-3